This TCR beta chain was sequenced in a study of T cell clones after liver transplantation. Looking at the study overall: TCRbeta sequencing after a pre-transplant mixed lymphocyte reaction identified graft-donor-reactive clones, later tracked in post-transplant blood. Three of eight recipients were HCV-positive; others had non-autoimmune, non-viral indications. Pre-transplant mixed lymphocyte reactions yielded third-party-reactive TCRbeta sequences as comparators for graft-donor-reactive sequences. Regarding the study as a whole: Compared with third party-reactive sequences, donor-reactive ones declined more, independent of withdrawal success.

The protocol was immunoSEQ multiplex PCR, while the TCRdb copy is restricted to in-frame clones and leaves out a portion. This table has more than 95,000 clones, about 81% appearing once. Notes on this clone: Its antigen is unknown.

This CDR3 is built from 12 residues. V lost 7 bases to trimming and J lost 2 bases, with 11 bases between them. Germline assignment: CDR1 SQVTM and CDR2 ANQGSEA. The receptor was isolated from a human donor who received a liver transplant. Material: CD4+ T cells from blood, obtained before liver transplant. The chain links TRBV29-1 to TRBJ1-2; a possible D gene is TRBD1 (5 bases). The CDR3 sequence is CSAATGNYGYTF. The CDR3 DNA is TGCAGCGCGGCCACAGGAAACTATGGCTACACCTTC. Filled out from reference TRBV29-1 and TRBJ1-2, the complete variable domain reads SAVISQKPSRDICQRGTSLTIQCQVDSQVTMMFWYRQQPGQSLTLIATANQGSEATYESGFVIDKFPISRPNLTFSTLTVSNMSPEDSSIYLCSAATGNYGYTFGSGTRLTVV.